This T cell receptor (beta chain) was found in a study of blood T cell repertoires in COVID-19. About the research overall: Italy, Spain and the United States were the sources of the convalescent and acute COVID-19 samples.

The Seattle patients joined while their infection was active and were tracked longitudinally afterward. How the authors handled the data: Quantification of nucleated cells was approximated via reference gene primer amplification. Sequenced by immunoSEQ multiplex PCR; TCRdb stores in-frame clones only, minus some. The V and J calls and clone size come from that table; D and trimming were worked out from the DNA. The sample has approximately 230,000 clones, about nine tenths seen once. Germline V lookup: CDR1 SNHLY, CDR2 FYNNEI. V dropped 4 bases and J dropped 3; count of bases not matched to a gene: 2. This CDR3 region has 13 residues.

The chain links TRBV2 to TRBJ1-2; 7 nucleotides agree with TRBD1. The sample comprised peripheral blood. The receptor's source is a woman in her twenties or thirties with COVID-19, enrolled during active disease. The CDR3 nucleotides read TGTGCCAGCAGTGGGACAGGATACTATGGCTACACCTTC. This codes for CASSGTGYYGYTF.